Each of the 29 T cell receptor beta chains below was sequenced from the same sample in a study of CD8 T cells in Susac syndrome. An input of roughly 0.45 to 1 ug of RNA was subjected to reverse transcription using random hexamers. TCRdb reanalysed the immunoSEQ multiplex PCR reads using MiXCR and keeps one entry per CDR3 protein. The table shows 300,000 to 350,000 distinct CDR3 sequences, with 92% occurring only once. Sequencing was carried out using CD4+ T cells from PBMCs. These receptors all stem from a human donor with multiple sclerosis.

The chain links TRBV5-1 to TRBJ1-4; unclear D gene. CDR3 length equals 15 residues. Germline CDR1 and CDR2: SGHRS and YFSETQ. V lost 9 bases, J lost 0 bases, and 15 bases lay in between. CDR3 coding DNA: TGCGCCACCCGACCGGGCCTCGCAACTAATGAAAAACTGTTTTTT. Encoded protein: CATRPGLATNEKLFF.

The chain employs TRBV20-1 and TRBJ2-7; D remains unclear. Germline V lookup: CDR1 DFQATT, CDR2 SNEGSKA (reference sequence). Trimming took off 6 bases at V and 4 bases at J, with 16 bases between the two ends. The CDR3 spans 13 residues. This chain's CDR3 is CSAGAALLYEQYF. The CDR3, as DNA: TGCAGTGCCGGAGCCGCTTTACTTTACGAGCAGTACTTC.

This clonotype was picked up one time. The rearrangement links TRBV30 to TRBJ2-1, with D possibly TRBD2 on 6 matching bases. The CDR3 consists of 12 residues. Germline V gives CDR1 GTSNPN, CDR2 SVGIG (reference sequence). The V end was cut by 4 bases, the J end by 9 bases, with 13 bases between. The CDR3 DNA reads as TGTGCCTGGACCCGCAAGGGAGGTGAGCAGTTCTTC. Amino acid sequence: CAWTRKGGEQFF.

The chain combines TRBV12-3 or TRBV12-4 with TRBJ2-5; D not certain. Trimming pared 1 base from V and 3 bases from J, leaving 12 bases between. The CDR3 length is 15 residues. CDR3 DNA sequence: TGTGCCAGCAGTTTAGGGCCATCAGACAAAGAGACCCAGTACTTC. Protein sequence: CASSLGPSDKETQYF.

The chain is built from TRBV12-3 or TRBV12-4 and TRBJ2-3; tentative D call: TRBD1 (5 bases). The CDR3 has 12 amino acids. Trimming cost V 5 bases and J 9 bases, with 12 bases left between them. The CDR3 nucleotides are TGTGCCAGCAGTATTTACCCAGGGACGCAGTATTTT. Protein sequence: CASSIYPGTQYF.

The chain carries TRBV20-1 and TRBJ1-1, with 7 positions matching TRBD1. With V trimmed by 6 bases and J by 1 base, 5 bases remained unmatched. CDR1 is DFQATT, CDR2 SNEGSKA, per germline (reference sequence). The CDR3 is 13 residues long. The CDR3 protein is CSAHRGRNTEAFF. The CDR3 DNA sequence: TGCAGTGCCCACAGGGGAAGGAACACTGAAGCTTTCTTT.

This chain links TRBV7-3 with TRBJ2-2; 9 bases agree with TRBD2. The J segment lost 5 bases and the V segment lost 1 base, leaving 5 bases of the junction unmatched. This CDR3 is built from 16 residues. Germline loops: CDR1 SGHTA, CDR2 FQGTGA. CDR3 in DNA: TGTGCCAGCAGCTTAAGGGGCGGACTAGCGACCGGGGAGCTGTTTTTT. It specifies CASSLRGGLATGELFF.

This clonotype was counted a few times. The chain recombines TRBV7-9 with TRBJ1-1; D is unresolved. This CDR3 region has 14 residues. In germline, CDR1 is SEHNR, CDR2 FQNEAQ (reference sequence). Trimming shortened V by 8 bases and J by 3 bases, and 16 bases separated the two germline ends. CDR3 sequence: CASSPSRGDTEAFF. Here the CDR3 DNA reads TGTGCCAGCTCACCCTCACGGGGTGACACTGAAGCTTTCTTT.

The chain joins TRBV12-3 or TRBV12-4 to TRBJ1-6; TRBD1 is a possible D gene (5 bases). V lost 7 bases to trimming and J lost 10 bases, with 17 bases between them. This CDR3 region has 14 residues. Written as DNA, the CDR3 is TGTGCCAGCAACCCGGGAGGGGTCCGATCACCCCTCCACTTT. It is translated as CASNPGGVRSPLHF.

The rearrangement uses TRBV7-2 and TRBJ2-1, with D maybe TRBD2 (6 bases). CDR1 is SGHTA and CDR2 is FQGNSA in the germline V gene. The V end lost 2 bases, the J end lost 9 bases, and 20 bases lay between the germline ends. The CDR3 is 16 amino acids. The CDR3 DNA reads TGTGCCAGCAGCTTATCGCCCGGGACCCCGCGGGGTGAGCAGTTCTTC. Translation gives CASSLSPGTPRGEQFF.

V gene TRBV7-9 combines with J gene TRBJ1-2, with D hard to call. This CDR3 contains 15 residues. The V and J ends lost 5 bases and 0 bases respectively, with 13 bases between them. From germline, CDR1 is SEHNR and CDR2 FQNEAQ (reference sequence). CDR3 residues: CASSVSTETNYGYTF. The CDR3 nucleotides are TGTGCCAGCAGCGTAAGCACAGAGACTAACTATGGCTACACCTTC.

V is TRBV12-3 or TRBV12-4 and J is TRBJ2-5, with a tentative D call TRBD1 (6 bases). The CDR3 is made up of 16 amino acids. Trimming left V 6 bases short and J 1 base short, with 18 bases between. CDR3: CASSTGTTLSQETQYF. The CDR3 bases are TGTGCCAGCAGCACCGGGACAACGTTATCCCAAGAGACCCAGTACTTC.

The chain carries TRBV7-2 and TRBJ2-2; TRBD1 or TRBD2 may be the D gene (5 bases each). The ends were cut back, 2 bases at V and 15 bases at J, with 16 bases in the middle. CDR3 size: 13 residues. CDR1 and CDR2 from the germline V gene are SGHTA and FQGNSA. CDR3 nucleotide sequence: TGTGCCAGCAGCTTACCTCCGGGACGTGGGTTGTTTTTT. As protein: CASSLPPGRGLFF.

The chain combines TRBV2 with TRBJ2-7; D ambiguous. The CDR3 length is 14 residues. Germline V CDR1 and CDR2: SNHLY, FYNNEI. Trimming shortened V by 2 bases and J by 0 bases, and 8 bases separated the two germline ends. As DNA, the CDR3 is TGTGCCAGCAGTGAATTAGGCAGCTCCTACGAGCAGTACTTC. This translates into CASSELGSSYEQYF.

The chain links TRBV28 to TRBJ1-2, with D maybe TRBD1 (5 bases). V was cut by 6 bases and J by 8 bases, with 22 bases left in between. This CDR3 has 15 residues. Germline CDR1 and CDR2: MDHEN and SYDVKM. CDR3 in DNA: TGTGCCAGCAGCATTCCAGGGAGAATCCCCCGGGGCTACACCTTC. Protein: CASSIPGRIPRGYTF.

The V gene is TRBV20-1, the J gene TRBJ1-2, with 8 bases lining up with TRBD1. With V trimmed by 5 bases and J by 7 bases, 6 bases remained unmatched. Looked up from germline, CDR1 is DFQATT and CDR2 is SNEGSKA (reference sequence). The CDR3 length is 12 residues. CDR3 protein: CSAPQGVVGYTF. The CDR3 nucleotides read TGCAGTGCTCCACAGGGGGTAGTTGGCTACACCTTC.

The chain employs TRBV6-2 or TRBV6-3 and TRBJ2-4, with TRBD2 as a possible D gene (5 bases). This CDR3 is built from 17 residues. V lost 2 bases, J lost 0 bases, and 14 bases lay in between. Germline CDR1 is MNHEY and CDR2 is SVGEGT. The CDR3 DNA reads TGTGCCAGCAGTTACCTCGCGTCAGGACTAGCCAAAAACATTCAGTACTTC. Translating gives CASSYLASGLAKNIQYF.

CDR3 protein: CSVALDSYEQYF. CDR3 nucleotides: TGCAGCGTTGCGCTCGACAGCTACGAGCAGTACTTC. The chain is built from TRBV29-1 and TRBJ2-7; D is perhaps TRBD1 (5 bases). The CDR3 extends over 12 amino acids. Germline lookup yields CDR1 SQVTM and CDR2 ANQGSEA. Between the trimmed V and J ends, which lost 4 bases and 3 bases, there was a span of 10 bases.

The V gene is TRBV6-6, the J gene TRBJ1-5; tentatively, D is TRBD1 (5 bases). Germline values: CDR1 MNHNY, CDR2 SVGAGI (reference sequence). The ends were cut back, 8 bases at V and 5 bases at J, with 16 bases in the middle. CDR3 length: 14 residues. CDR3 sequence reads: CASRDLIADQPQHF. The CDR3 DNA follows: TGTGCCAGCCGGGACCTGATAGCGGATCAGCCCCAGCATTTT.

The chain links TRBV12-3 or TRBV12-4 to TRBJ2-1; 9 bases align to TRBD2. The ends lost 6 bases at V and 9 bases at J; junction bases unmatched: 6. This CDR3 contains 13 residues. Here the CDR3 reads CASRQTSGTEQFF. Written as DNA, the CDR3 is TGTGCCAGCAGGCAGACTAGCGGTACTGAGCAGTTCTTC.

V gene TRBV7-9 combines with J gene TRBJ2-1; 13 positions agree with TRBD2. CDR1 is SEHNR, CDR2 FQNEAQ, per germline (reference sequence). The CDR3 spans 18 residues. J was trimmed by 5 bases and V by 5 bases; bases with no gene match: 12. The CDR3 loop reads CASSPHGLAGATNNEQFF. CDR3 coding DNA: TGTGCCAGCAGCCCCCACGGACTAGCGGGGGCCACGAACAATGAGCAGTTCTTC.

The chain's CDR3 is CASSRGTERNTIYF. The CDR3 nucleotides are TGTGCCAGCAGCCGCGGGACAGAAAGAAACACCATATATTTT. The chain employs TRBV3-1 and TRBJ1-3; TRBD1 matches at 7 bases. Germline V gene lookup returns CDR1 LGHDT and CDR2 YNNKEL (reference sequence). There are 14 residues in the CDR3. The J segment lost 5 bases and the V segment lost 4 bases, leaving 5 bases of the junction unmatched.

The chain carries TRBV18 and TRBJ2-3, with D possibly being TRBD1 (5 bases). V lost 4 bases, J lost 2 bases, and 10 bases lay in between. Germline V CDR1 and CDR2: KGHSH, LQKENI. CDR3 size: 14 residues. The CDR3 DNA follows: TGTGCCAGCTCACGGACACAAGACACAGATACGCAGTATTTT. Its translation is CASSRTQDTDTQYF.

The chain uses TRBV7-9 and TRBJ2-3, with 7 bases that match TRBD1. The CDR3 totals 15 residues. Trimming took 5 bases from V and 4 from J; bases not matched to a gene: 9. Germline lookup yields CDR1 SEHNR and CDR2 FQNEAQ (reference sequence). CDR3 DNA sequence: TGTGCCAGCAGCCCCGACAGGGTCCGTGCAGATACGCAGTATTTT. Translated: CASSPDRVRADTQYF.

This chain joins TRBV7-2 and TRBJ2-3; 9 bases line up with TRBD2. CDR3 length: 15 amino acids. Germline-derived CDR1 and CDR2 are SGHTA and FQGNSA. The J segment lost 5 bases and the V segment lost 1 base, leaving 4 bases of the junction unmatched. This CDR3 reads CASSLVSGSQDTQYF. In nucleotides, the CDR3 is TGTGCCAGCAGCTTAGTTAGCGGGAGTCAAGATACGCAGTATTTT. The whole variable domain, filled in from reference TRBV7-2 and TRBJ2-3, reads GAGVSQSPSNKVTEKGKDVELRCDPISGHTALYWYRQSLGQGLEFLIYFQGNSAPDKSGLPSDRFSAERTGGSVSTLTIQRTQQEDSAVYLCASSLVSGSQDTQYFGPGTRLTVL.

The chain uses TRBV20-1 and TRBJ2-1, with a tentative D call TRBD2 (6 bases). CDR1 is DFQATT and CDR2 is SNEGSKA in the germline V gene (reference sequence). V was pared by 4 bases and J by 4 bases, with 17 bases between. The CDR3 has 15 amino acids. The CDR3 DNA reads as TGCAGTGCTACCTCCGGGGCTAGCGAATACAATGAGCAGTTCTTC. This encodes CSATSGASEYNEQFF.

J is TRBJ1-1 and V is TRBV18, with 7 bases fitting TRBD1. The CDR3 consists of 17 residues. The V and J ends lost 2 bases and 0 bases, in that order; junction bases with no gene match: 9. The germline CDR1 and CDR2 sequences are KGHSH and LQKENI. The CDR3 nucleotides are TGTGCCAGCTCACCAAACAGTATTGGGACAGTGAACACTGAAGCTTTCTTT. Encoded protein: CASSPNSIGTVNTEAFF.

The rearrangement links TRBV11-2 to TRBJ2-7, with 9 nucleotides matching TRBD1. Trimming removed 1 base from V and 5 bases from J; junction bases left unmatched: 6. Germline V gene lookup returns CDR1 SGHAT and CDR2 FQNNGV. The CDR3 has 15 residues. DNA for the CDR3: TGTGCCAGCAGCTTAGGGGCCGGGACAGGGAACGAGCAGTACTTC. Protein product: CASSLGAGTGNEQYF.

This chain uses TRBV30 with TRBJ2-2; 8 bases fit TRBD1. The CDR3 covers 14 residues. Germline-derived CDR1 and CDR2 are GTSNPN and SVGIG (reference sequence). V shed 5 bases and J 7 bases; nucleotides not matched to a gene: 9. The CDR3 loop reads CAWGGQGLGGELFF. The CDR3 region has the DNA TGTGCCTGGGGCGGACAGGGTTTGGGCGGGGAGCTGTTTTTT.